Listed here is a single T cell receptor beta chain. The CDR3 sequence is 18 residues long. The germline V gene encodes CDR1 MDHEN and CDR2 SYDVKM. Germline trimming cut 6 bases from V and 2 bases from J; bases unmatched to any gene: 15. The source of the sample is a study of T cell changes during pregnancy in multiple sclerosis. The data were produced by immunoSEQ multiplex PCR, yet TCRdb's version contains in-frame clones alone and is incomplete. The sample shows some 73,000 clones, approximately 92% of them seen only once. The rearrangement joins TRBV28 to TRBJ2-7, with 11 bases lining up with TRBD2. Source: peripheral blood, taken in the third trimester of pregnancy. The TCR was taken from a female donor in good health, enrolled as a control in a pregnancy study. CDR3 nucleotides: TGTGCCAGCAGGCGTAACCTGTCGACTAGCGGGATGCCCTACGAGCAGTACTTC. Residues: CASRRNLSTSGMPYEQYF.